The clone carrying this TCR beta chain came up many times. Its antigen is not known. Naive CD8 cells comprised CD45RO-negative, CCR7-positively selected cells, excluding terminally differentiated effector memory CD45RA+ cells. Donors comprised healthy HIV-negative adults lacking recent acute infections or vaccinations. The record originates from a study of shared clonotypes between healthy human individuals. Study-level background: Per-donor plates numbered three CD4 naive, three CD4 memory, two CD8 naive and one CD8 memory. General observations from the study: The study found lower generation probabilities in non-shared clonotypes than in those shared by all four donors.

Libraries were prepared by immunoSEQ multiplex PCR; TCRdb keeps only in-frame clonotypes and omits some of them. The data hold about 750,000 clones, with around 92% observed a single time. The CDR3 is 15 residues long. Trimming cost V 2 bases and J 4 bases; bases outside gene matches: 2. Germline V gene sequence: CDR1 SGHAT, CDR2 FQNNGV. The sequenced sample was naive CD8+ T cells sorted from blood. This TCR derives from a man aged 25 to 45 in good health. The genes are TRBV11-2 and TRBJ2-1; 10 bases fit TRBD2. The CDR3 sequence: CASSLRTSGYNEQFF. In DNA, the CDR3 is TGTGCCAGCAGCTTAAGGACTAGCGGATACAATGAGCAGTTCTTC.